The 2 T cell receptor beta chains below come from one sample, sequenced in a study of tumor and adjacent non-tumor tissue in lung cancer (dated by TCRdb to 2017 to 2018). Libraries were made using multiplex PCR. Reads for this sample came from an Illumina HiSeq 2500. TCRbeta libraries were constructed through three rounds of nested PCR with primers (Table S4) according to protocols modified from ARM-PCR. The raw public reads went through TCRdb reprocessing: fastp at Q25, MiXCR clone calling, in-frame beta chains kept. All rows with the same CDR3 protein become a single entry with the most common DNA and genes. Recorded for this sample are about 110,000 distinct CDR3 sequences; 75% of them occurred a single time. Around 37% of the sample comes from the top ten. RNA was isolated from bulk, unsorted tissue, and RNA quality was assessed with a NanoDrop ND-1000 and an Agilent 2100. The sequenced sample consisted of lung tumor tissue. These receptors were obtained from a woman aged 60-75 years with non-small cell lung cancer.

This clonotype was seen only once. Relative to the germline gene, one junction end is altered; a read error may explain this. The V gene is TRBV6-6, the J gene TRBJ2-7; TRBD2 matches at 7 bases. The CDR3 covers 13 residues. Germline CDR1 reads MNHNY; CDR2 reads SVGAGI (reference sequence). CDR3 loop: CACSREVSYEQYF. The CDR3, as DNA: TGTGCCTGCTCCCGGGAGGTGTCCTATGAGCAGTACTTC.

Note on this clonotype: The missing conserved phenylalanine or tryptophan at the end of this CDR3 makes a read error likely. No DNA is shown, since the ends of the CDR3 on it are uncertain; the CDR3 is the one TCRdb lists. This chain uses TRBV11-2 with TRBJ2-5; the D call in the table, TRBD1, was not verified against the DNA. Both ends counted, the CDR3 spans 14 residues. CDR1 and CDR2 (germline): SGHAT, FQNNGV. The CDR3 loop is CASSPQGGQENQYL.